A selection of T cell receptor beta chains follows, all from one sample in a study of cytomegalovirus exposure and HLA in healthy donors. Clones were read by immunoSEQ multiplex PCR, and TCRdb kept only the in-frame ones, dropping some. The sample records about 130,000 clones, around 68% being singletons. Sequenced: PBMCs. The source is a man aged 35 to 55 in good health and CMV-seropositive. The CDR3 runs from the conserved cysteine through the conserved F or W. D genes are given only for firm matches. The listing skips clone size in some rows; elsewhere it reads once, few, many or a size class.

j_call: TRBJ2-5
clone_size: once
d_call: TRBD1
v_call: TRBV19
cdr3_aa: CASSPGQGVETQYF
cdr3_nt: TGTGCCAGTAGTCCGGGACAGGGGGTGGAGACCCAGTACTTC

j_call: TRBJ2-2
clone_size: NA
d_call: NA
v_call: TRBV29-1
cdr3_aa: CSVLFDRNTGELFF
cdr3_nt: TGCAGCGTCCTTTTCGACAGGAACACCGGGGAGCTGTTTTTT

j_call: TRBJ2-1
clone_size: NA
d_call: TRBD2
v_call: TRBV2
cdr3_aa: CASSEQAGVGNEQFF
cdr3_nt: TGTGCCAGCAGTGAACAAGCGGGAGTGGGTAATGAGCAGTTCTTC

j_call: TRBJ1-4
clone_size: once
d_call: TRBD1
v_call: TRBV18
cdr3_aa: CASSLYGTENEKLFF
cdr3_nt: TGTGCCAGCTCCCTGTACGGGACAGAGAATGAAAAACTGTTTTTT

j_call: TRBJ2-1
clone_size: once
d_call: TRBD2
v_call: TRBV5-4
cdr3_aa: CASSSNSGSSYNEQFF
cdr3_nt: TGTGCCAGCAGCTCCAATAGCGGGAGCTCCTACAATGAGCAGTTCTTC

j_call: TRBJ2-1
clone_size: NA
d_call: NA
v_call: TRBV28
cdr3_aa: CASSLRLVGANEQFF
cdr3_nt: TGTGCCAGCAGTCTACGACTAGTGGGTGCGAATGAGCAGTTCTTC

j_call: TRBJ1-1
clone_size: once
d_call: NA
v_call: TRBV30
cdr3_aa: CAWSVRLNTEAFF
cdr3_nt: TGTGCCTGGAGTGTACGGTTGAACACTGAAGCTTTCTTT

j_call: TRBJ1-6
clone_size: NA
d_call: NA
v_call: TRBV6-4
cdr3_aa: CASRTTGLGNSPLHF
cdr3_nt: TGTGCCAGCAGGACCACAGGGCTGGGGAATTCACCCCTCCACTTT

j_call: TRBJ2-5
clone_size: NA
d_call: TRBD2
v_call: TRBV19
cdr3_aa: CASRLAGRETQYF
cdr3_nt: TGTGCCAGTAGGCTAGCGGGAAGAGAGACCCAGTACTTC

j_call: TRBJ2-2
clone_size: few
d_call: NA
v_call: TRBV5-1
cdr3_aa: CASRSQGTNTGELFF
cdr3_nt: TGCGCCAGCAGATCCCAGGGGACGAACACCGGGGAGCTGTTTTTT

j_call: TRBJ2-2
clone_size: NA
d_call: TRBD1
v_call: TRBV2
cdr3_aa: CASRAGTGSTGELFF
cdr3_nt: TGTGCCAGTAGAGCCGGGACAGGGTCCACCGGGGAGCTGTTTTTT

j_call: TRBJ2-7
clone_size: NA
d_call: TRBD2
v_call: TRBV7-2
cdr3_aa: CASSSTGTSIHEQYF
cdr3_nt: TGTGCCAGCAGCAGCACCGGGACTAGCATCCACGAGCAGTACTTC

j_call: TRBJ2-7
clone_size: NA
d_call: NA
v_call: TRBV7-9
cdr3_aa: CASSDYRIASYEQYF
cdr3_nt: TGTGCCAGCAGCGATTACAGGATCGCCTCCTACGAGCAGTACTTC

j_call: TRBJ1-2
clone_size: NA
d_call: TRBD1
v_call: TRBV5-1
cdr3_aa: CASSGGTENGYTF
cdr3_nt: TGCGCCAGCAGCGGGGGGACAGAAAATGGCTACACCTTC

j_call: TRBJ1-2
clone_size: NA
d_call: TRBD1
v_call: TRBV27
cdr3_aa: CASSFLRTGVDGYTF
cdr3_nt: TGTGCCAGCAGTTTCCTGAGGACAGGGGTTGATGGCTACACCTTC

j_call: TRBJ2-1
clone_size: NA
d_call: TRBD2
v_call: TRBV10-3
cdr3_aa: CAISEGLAGPYNEQFF
cdr3_nt: TGTGCCATCAGTGAGGGGCTAGCGGGACCATACAATGAGCAGTTCTTC

j_call: TRBJ1-2
clone_size: once
d_call: NA
v_call: TRBV11-2
cdr3_aa: CASSLDRGSGYTF
cdr3_nt: TGTGCCAGCAGCTTAGACAGGGGATCCGGCTACACCTTC

j_call: TRBJ2-3
clone_size: NA
d_call: NA
v_call: TRBV15
cdr3_aa: CATSRETGSTDTQYF
cdr3_nt: TGTGCCACCAGCAGAGAGACAGGAAGCACAGATACGCAGTATTTT

j_call: TRBJ2-5
clone_size: NA
d_call: TRBD2
v_call: TRBV18
cdr3_aa: CASSPSSGGGETQYF
cdr3_nt: TGTGCCAGCTCACCATCATCGGGGGGTGGAGAGACCCAGTACTTC

j_call: TRBJ1-5
clone_size: NA
d_call: NA
v_call: TRBV2
cdr3_aa: CASQIGQIQPQHF
cdr3_nt: TGTGCCAGCCAGATCGGACAGATTCAGCCCCAGCATTTT

j_call: TRBJ1-3
clone_size: NA
d_call: NA
v_call: TRBV7-8
cdr3_aa: CASSGEGVSGNTIYF
cdr3_nt: TGTGCCAGCAGCGGGGAGGGTGTCTCTGGAAACACCATATATTTT

j_call: TRBJ2-3
clone_size: NA
d_call: NA
v_call: TRBV6-4
cdr3_aa: CASSGPLAHQPPDTQYF
cdr3_nt: TGTGCCAGCAGTGGGCCACTAGCCCACCAGCCTCCAGATACGCAGTATTTT

j_call: TRBJ1-1
clone_size: NA
d_call: TRBD1
v_call: TRBV2
cdr3_aa: CASSTTGGTEAFF
cdr3_nt: TGTGCCAGCAGTACTACAGGGGGCACTGAAGCTTTCTTT

j_call: TRBJ1-4
clone_size: NA
d_call: NA
v_call: TRBV6-6
cdr3_aa: CASRGQSLEKLFF
cdr3_nt: TGTGCCAGCAGAGGACAGTCGTTGGAAAAACTGTTTTTT

j_call: TRBJ2-7
clone_size: NA
d_call: TRBD2
v_call: TRBV5-4
cdr3_aa: CASSLAISGSGDEQYF
cdr3_nt: TGTGCCAGCAGCTTGGCGATTAGCGGGTCTGGGGACGAGCAGTACTTC

j_call: TRBJ2-7
clone_size: NA
d_call: NA
v_call: TRBV27
cdr3_aa: CASSFGQSYEQYF
cdr3_nt: TGTGCCAGCTCTTTCGGACAATCCTACGAGCAGTACTTC

j_call: TRBJ2-3
clone_size: NA
d_call: TRBD1
v_call: TRBV29-1
cdr3_aa: CSVDDRGGTDTQYF
cdr3_nt: TGCAGCGTAGACGACAGGGGAGGAACAGATACGCAGTATTTT

j_call: TRBJ2-1
clone_size: NA
d_call: TRBD2
v_call: TRBV6-5
cdr3_aa: CASSSAGTSGNEQFF
cdr3_nt: TGTGCCAGCAGTTCCGCCGGGACTAGCGGCAATGAGCAGTTCTTC

j_call: TRBJ1-1
clone_size: NA
d_call: NA
v_call: TRBV2
cdr3_aa: CASSGEQNTEAFF
cdr3_nt: TGTGCCAGCAGTGGAGAGCAGAACACTGAAGCTTTCTTT

j_call: TRBJ1-5
clone_size: NA
d_call: TRBD1
v_call: TRBV7-2
cdr3_aa: CASSLAGTGVRGPQHF
cdr3_nt: TGTGCCAGCAGCTTAGCCGGGACAGGGGTCCGGGGGCCCCAGCATTTT

j_call: TRBJ1-5
clone_size: NA
d_call: TRBD1
v_call: TRBV2
cdr3_aa: CASSEAGQGHQPQHF
cdr3_nt: TGTGCCAGCAGTGAAGCGGGACAGGGTCATCAGCCCCAGCATTTT

j_call: TRBJ2-1
clone_size: NA
d_call: TRBD2
v_call: TRBV7-2
cdr3_aa: CASSSTGTRTYNEQFF
cdr3_nt: TGTGCCAGCAGCTCGACCGGGACTAGGACCTACAATGAGCAGTTCTTC

j_call: TRBJ2-3
clone_size: NA
d_call: TRBD2
v_call: TRBV28
cdr3_aa: CASGLGGSGIGSTDTQYF
cdr3_nt: TGTGCCAGCGGCCTTGGGGGTAGCGGGATAGGAAGCACAGATACGCAGTATTTT

j_call: TRBJ2-7
clone_size: NA
d_call: TRBD2
v_call: TRBV2
cdr3_aa: CASRASGGPRSYEQYF
cdr3_nt: TGTGCCAGCAGGGCTAGCGGGGGGCCGCGCTCCTACGAGCAGTACTTC

j_call: TRBJ1-1
clone_size: NA
d_call: NA
v_call: TRBV11-2
cdr3_aa: CASSLLVSLNTEAFF
cdr3_nt: TGTGCCAGCAGCTTACTAGTCAGCTTGAACACTGAAGCTTTCTTT

j_call: TRBJ2-7
clone_size: NA
d_call: NA
v_call: TRBV7-9
cdr3_aa: CASSGGRDVYEQYF
cdr3_nt: TGTGCCAGCAGCGGGGGCCGGGACGTCTACGAGCAGTACTTC